Each of the 17 T cell receptor beta chains below was sequenced from the same sample in a study of T cell changes during pregnancy in multiple sclerosis. This table comes from immunoSEQ multiplex PCR, and its TCRdb copy is limited to in-frame clones, with some not included. The sample lists over 50,000 clones, 70% to 90% occurring once. The material was peripheral blood, obtained in the first trimester of pregnancy. The receptor set was obtained from a female donor with multiple sclerosis, enrolled in a pregnancy study.

The gene calls are TRBV9 and TRBJ2-1, with 9 bases fitting TRBD2. CDR1 is SGDLS and CDR2 is YYNGEE in the germline V gene. The CDR3 covers 18 residues. The trim removed 4 bases at V and 4 bases at J, leaving 15 bases unmatched. CDR3 in DNA: TGTGCCAGCAGCACCAGTAGTCAGACTAGCGGTGGGTACAATGAGCAGTTCTTC. Translated: CASSTSSQTSGGYNEQFF.

The CDR3 loop is CAWSSGAGGTDTQYF. CDR3 nucleotide sequence: TGTGCCTGGAGTTCCGGGGCGGGAGGCACAGATACGCAGTATTTT. The chain combines TRBV30 with TRBJ2-3; 7 bases are shared with TRBD2. J gave up 1 base and V 2 bases, and 6 bases lay outside the gene matches. The CDR3 is 15 residues long. The germline gives CDR1 GTSNPN, CDR2 SVGIG (reference sequence). Filled out from reference TRBV30 and TRBJ2-3, the complete variable domain reads SQTIHQWPATLVQPVGSPLSLECTVEGTSNPNLYWYRQAAGRGLQLLFYSVGIGQISSEVPQNLSASRPQDRQFILSSKKLLLSDSGFYLCAWSSGAGGTDTQYFGPGTRLTVL.

V gene TRBV6-5 combines with J gene TRBJ1-4; no definite D call. Between the trimmed V and J ends, which lost 8 bases and 4 bases, there was a span of 17 bases. The CDR3 consists of 15 residues. The germline gives CDR1 MNHEY, CDR2 SVGAGI. CDR3 residues: CASRIGIQINEKLFF. In nucleotides, the CDR3 is TGTGCCAGCCGCATTGGAATACAGATTAATGAAAAACTGTTTTTT.

The chain has TRBV28 and TRBJ2-5; D is possibly TRBD2 (6 bases). The CDR3 is 13 residues long. Germline V CDR1 and CDR2: MDHEN, SYDVKM. V was cut by 6 bases and J by 1 base, with 9 bases left in between. CDR3 nucleotide sequence: TGTGCCAGCAGGGGGACTTTCCAAGAGACCCAGTACTTC. Translated, it gives CASRGTFQETQYF.

The chain carries TRBV7-2 and TRBJ1-2; 12 bases align to TRBD1. The trim removed 0 bases at V and 4 bases at J, leaving 6 bases unmatched. Germline CDR1 SGHTA, CDR2 FQGNSA. The CDR3 runs to 17 residues. As DNA, the CDR3 is TGTGCCAGCAGCTTAGCCGGGACAGGGGGCGCTGGCTATGGCTACACCTTC. Its protein product is CASSLAGTGGAGYGYTF. Full variable domain (remainder filled in from reference TRBV7-2 and TRBJ1-2): GAGVSQSPSNKVTEKGKDVELRCDPISGHTALYWYRQSLGQGLEFLIYFQGNSAPDKSGLPSDRFSAERTGGSVSTLTIQRTQQEDSAVYLCASSLAGTGGAGYGYTFGSGTRLTVV.

The chain joins TRBV2 to TRBJ1-2, with 10 positions matching TRBD1. V was clipped by 4 bases and J by 7 bases; unmatched bases: 3. The CDR3 spans 13 residues. Germline V lookup: CDR1 SNHLY, CDR2 FYNNEI. The CDR3 loop is CASSGQGASGYTF. For the CDR3, the DNA is TGTGCCAGCAGTGGACAGGGGGCGAGTGGCTACACCTTC.

The chain couples TRBV6-1 to TRBJ1-5, with unresolved D. CDR1 is MNHNS and CDR2 is SASEGT in the germline V gene. V shed 6 bases and J shed 4 bases, with 10 bases lying between them. CDR3 length: 13 amino acids. The CDR3 loop reads CASSGGINQPQHF. The CDR3 DNA sequence: TGTGCCAGCAGCGGAGGGATAAATCAGCCCCAGCATTTT.

The chain couples TRBV4-3 to TRBJ2-7, with TRBD1 matching 9 bases. The germline gives CDR1 LGHNA, CDR2 YSLEER. The CDR3 consists of 15 residues. V shed 4 bases, J shed 2 bases, and the junction held 6 bases outside the gene matches. The CDR3 bases are TGCGCCAGCAGCCTTGGGACAGGGCTTACCTACGAGCAGTACTTC. It codes for CASSLGTGLTYEQYF.

This clone turned up a few times. J is TRBJ2-5 and V is TRBV10-3; D possibly corresponds to TRBD2 (6 bases). Looked up from germline, CDR1 is ENHRY and CDR2 is SYGVKD. V lost 6 bases and J 2 bases, leaving 10 bases between the germline ends. This CDR3 is built from 13 residues. The DNA of the CDR3 is TGTGCCATCAGACCCGGGAGTCAAGAGACCCAGTACTTC. Its protein is CAIRPGSQETQYF.

The genes are TRBV5-4 and TRBJ2-7; 12 nucleotides match TRBD2. The trim removed 0 bases at V and 7 bases at J, leaving 8 bases unmatched. Germline CDR1 reads SGHNT; CDR2 reads YYREEE (reference sequence). The CDR3 sequence is 16 residues long. The CDR3 protein is CASSLGLAGGVREQYF. Here the CDR3 DNA reads TGTGCCAGCAGCTTGGGGCTAGCGGGAGGGGTTAGGGAGCAGTACTTC.

V and J are TRBV6-4 and TRBJ1-2, with 8 bases that match TRBD1. Germline assignment: CDR1 MRHNA and CDR2 SNTAGT. V shed 3 bases and J 5 bases; nucleotides not matched to a gene: 5. There are 14 residues in the CDR3. This CDR3 reads CASSEGQGGYGYTF. DNA for the CDR3: TGTGCCAGCAGTGAAGGACAGGGAGGGTATGGCTACACCTTC.

This chain connects TRBV20-1 to TRBJ2-7; maybe TRBD1 (5 bases). Trimming took off 2 bases at V and 5 bases at J, with 7 bases between the two ends. The germline V gene encodes CDR1 DFQATT and CDR2 SNEGSKA (reference sequence). The CDR3 loop spans 11 amino acids. The CDR3 spells CSARQGHEQYF. Written as DNA, the CDR3 is TGCAGTGCTAGACAGGGCCACGAGCAGTACTTC.

The J gene is TRBJ1-3, the V gene TRBV4-2, with D perhaps matching TRBD1 (6 bases). Germline values: CDR1 LGHNA, CDR2 YNFKEQ. V was trimmed by 0 bases and J by 3 bases, leaving 12 bases between them. The CDR3 consists of 16 residues. This CDR3 reads CASSQDNQGNGNTIYF. The CDR3 DNA reads TGTGCCAGCAGCCAAGACAACCAGGGGAATGGAAACACCATATATTTT.

The CDR3 loop reads CASSQAGRGGELFF. CDR3 coding DNA: TGCGCCAGCAGCCAAGCCGGGCGGGGCGGGGAGCTGTTTTTT. V and J are TRBV4-1 and TRBJ2-2; tentative D call: TRBD2 (6 bases). The CDR3 totals 14 residues. Germline values: CDR1 MGHRA, CDR2 YSYEKL. V gave up 1 base and J gave up 7 bases, with 10 bases separating them.

The chain uses TRBV10-3 and TRBJ2-7, with a weak D call TRBD2 (5 bases). V gave up 6 bases and J gave up 6 bases, with 15 bases separating them. CDR1 is ENHRY, CDR2 SYGVKD, per germline. This CDR3 has 13 amino acids. The CDR3, as DNA: TGTGCCATCAGCGACCCGGGAAGGAGCGAGCAGTACTTC. Protein sequence: CAISDPGRSEQYF.

This rearrangement joins TRBV13 to TRBJ2-7, with 9 bases matching TRBD1. The CDR3 runs 16 residues. Germline V gene sequence: CDR1 PRHDT, CDR2 FYEKMQ (reference sequence). With V trimmed by 0 bases and J by 5 bases, 8 bases remained unmatched. In DNA, the CDR3 is TGTGCCAGCAGCTTAGGACCGGGACAGGGTAACCACGAGCAGTACTTC. It encodes CASSLGPGQGNHEQYF.

V gene TRBV19 combines with J gene TRBJ1-2, with D perhaps matching TRBD1 (6 bases). CDR1 LNHDA and CDR2 SQIVND come from the germline V gene (reference sequence). The CDR3 is 11 residues long. Trimming took 10 bases from V and 3 from J, leaving 9 bases between them. The CDR3 loop is CATAGDYGYTF. The DNA of the CDR3 is TGTGCCACCGCAGGGGACTATGGCTACACCTTC. The entire variable domain, with the rest obtained from reference TRBV19 and TRBJ1-2, is as follows: DGGITQSPKYLFRKEGQNVTLSCEQNLNHDAMYWYRQDPGQGLRLIYYSQIVNDFQKGDIAEGYSVSREKKESFPLTVTSAQKNPTAFYLCATAGDYGYTFGSGTRLTVV.